Below are 13 T cell receptor beta chains sequenced from a single sample in a study of cytomegalovirus exposure and HLA in healthy donors. PCR used 60 Vbeta primers and 13 Jbeta primers. TCRdb keeps only in-frame clones here, not all; method: immunoSEQ multiplex PCR. Here the sample spans 95,000 to 150,000 clones, about 80% being singletons. Input material: PBMCs. The origin of the receptors is a female donor in good health and CMV-seropositive.

The rearrangement joins TRBV4-2 to TRBJ1-2; weak D call: TRBD1 (6 bases). The germline V and J ends were trimmed by 6 bases and 0 bases, with 14 bases remaining between them. The CDR3 length is 15 residues. Germline assignment: CDR1 LGHNA and CDR2 YNFKEQ. The CDR3 region is CASRSTGYSNYGYTF. CDR3 bases: TGTGCCAGCAGGTCAACAGGGTATTCTAACTATGGCTACACCTTC.

The gene calls are TRBV5-1 and TRBJ2-5; weak D call: TRBD1 (5 bases). V lost 0 bases and J 5 bases, leaving 8 bases between the germline ends. The CDR3 sequence is 13 residues long. The germline V gene encodes CDR1 SGHRS and CDR2 YFSETQ. CDR3 in amino acids: CASSLGGLETQYF. The DNA for the CDR3 is TGCGCCAGCAGCTTGGGGGGCCTCGAGACCCAGTACTTC.

This chain connects TRBV5-1 to TRBJ1-1; 11 positions agree with TRBD1. The CDR3 runs 14 residues. V lost 4 bases to trimming and J lost 6 bases; unmatched junction nucleotides: 5. Germline CDR1 and CDR2: SGHRS and YFSETQ. The CDR3: CASSGGQGAAEAFF. CDR3 sequence (DNA): TGCGCCAGCAGCGGAGGACAGGGGGCGGCTGAAGCTTTCTTT.

The V and J genes are TRBV15 and TRBJ2-4, with 11 bases lining up with TRBD1. Germline CDR1 and CDR2: LNHNV and YYDKDF (reference sequence). The CDR3 has 16 residues. V lost 0 bases to trimming and J lost 7 bases; unmatched junction nucleotides: 5. Here the CDR3 reads CATSRDYGTGGNIQYF. Here the CDR3 DNA reads TGTGCCACCAGCAGAGATTACGGGACAGGGGGGAACATTCAGTACTTC.

This chain uses TRBV6-6 with TRBJ1-4; D possibly corresponds to TRBD1 (6 bases). The length of the CDR3 is 14 residues. Germline V lookup: CDR1 MNHNY, CDR2 SVGAGI (reference sequence). The V end lost 6 bases, the J end lost 4 bases, and 12 bases lay between the germline ends. Written as DNA, the CDR3 is TGTGCCAGCAGATATGGGGGCCTTAATGAAAAACTGTTTTTT. Protein: CASRYGGLNEKLFF.

This clone appeared a few times. The chain is built from TRBV7-8 and TRBJ1-6; D is unclear. Trimming pared 8 bases from V and 8 bases from J, leaving 13 bases between. The CDR3 is made up of 13 amino acids. CDR1 and CDR2 from the germline V gene are SGHVS and FQNEAQ. CDR3 region: CASCRGFDSPLHF. The CDR3 DNA is TGTGCCAGCTGTCGAGGGTTCGATTCACCCCTCCACTTT. The full variable domain, in which reference TRBV7-8 and TRBJ1-6 provide the parts outside the CDR3, is GAGVSQSPRYKVAKRGQDVALRCDPISGHVSLFWYQQALGQGPEFLTYFQNEAQLDKSGLPSDRFFAERPEGSVSTLKIQRTQQEDSAVYLCASCRGFDSPLHFGNGTRLTVT.

The chain is built from TRBV9 and TRBJ2-4; 11 bases line up with TRBD1. CDR3 size: 16 residues. Trimming cost V 4 bases and J 10 bases; bases outside gene matches: 13. Germline V gene lookup returns CDR1 SGDLS and CDR2 YYNGEE. Written as DNA, the CDR3 is TGTGCCAGCAGCCCTCCGGGGACAGGGGGTTCTGGTATTCAGTACTTC. Translation: CASSPPGTGGSGIQYF.

The rearrangement uses TRBV7-9 and TRBJ1-2; the D gene is possibly TRBD1 (5 bases). The CDR3 contains 15 residues. V was shortened by 5 bases and J by 2 bases, with 15 bases between the two germline ends. Germline values: CDR1 SEHNR, CDR2 FQNEAQ (reference sequence). The CDR3 spells CASSPFRQRNYGYTF. Here the CDR3 DNA reads TGTGCCAGCAGCCCATTCCGACAGAGAAACTATGGCTACACCTTC.

This chain joins TRBV6-1 and TRBJ1-3; D call uncertain. V gave up 2 bases and J gave up 0 bases, with 17 bases separating them. Germline CDR1 MNHNS, CDR2 SASEGT. CDR3 length: 18 residues. The CDR3 spells CASSEYRAGPYSGNTIYF. CDR3 nucleotide sequence: TGTGCCAGCAGTGAATACAGAGCGGGCCCCTACTCTGGAAACACCATATATTTT.

This clone was seen more than once but under ten times. The V and J genes are TRBV4-2 and TRBJ2-7; 8 positions agree with TRBD1. V was pared by 0 bases and J by 7 bases, with 11 bases of the junction left unmatched. This CDR3 is built from 16 residues. Germline V gene data show CDR1 as LGHNA and CDR2 as YNFKEQ. The CDR3 DNA reads TGTGCCAGCAGCCAAGATAGACTGCAGGGGGCCGGAGAGCAGTACTTC. This encodes CASSQDRLQGAGEQYF.

The chain recombines TRBV7-3 with TRBJ1-6; D unresolved. The CDR3 contains 15 residues. V was shortened by 0 bases and J by 7 bases, with 10 bases between the two germline ends. Germline CDR1 SGHTA, CDR2 FQGTGA. The CDR3, as DNA: TGTGCCAGCAGCTTAACGGCCGGGGTCAATTCACCCCTCCACTTT. Its protein is CASSLTAGVNSPLHF.

The V gene is TRBV7-2, the J gene TRBJ1-1; D unclear. The CDR3 loop spans 13 amino acids. The germline V and J ends were trimmed by 5 bases and 0 bases, with 7 bases remaining between them. Germline assignment: CDR1 SGHTA and CDR2 FQGNSA. This CDR3 is CASSHDMNTEAFF. In nucleotides, the CDR3 is TGTGCCAGCAGCCATGACATGAACACTGAAGCTTTCTTT.

In DNA form, the CDR3 reads TGTGCCAGCAGACCAGGGGGCGGTAATCAGCCCCAGCATTTT. This gives the protein CASRPGGGNQPQHF. The V call is TRBV28, the J call TRBJ1-5, with TRBD1 matching 8 bases. CDR1 is MDHEN, CDR2 SYDVKM, per germline. V gave up 6 bases and J gave up 4 bases; unmatched junction bases: 5. The CDR3 is 14 residues long.